This is a list of T cell receptor beta chains from one sample in a study of blood T cell repertoires in COVID-19. The assay was immunoSEQ multiplex PCR, and TCRdb's table has in-frame clones only and misses some. The sample lists about 300,000 clones; more than 70% were seen once. The specimen was peripheral blood. The receptors were gathered from a woman aged 25 to 39 who had recovered from COVID-19. The CDR3 runs from the conserved cysteine through the conserved F or W. D genes are given only for firm matches. Rows may omit the clone size; those that give it use once, few, many or a size class.

v_call	clone_size	j_call	d_call	cdr3_nt	cdr3_aa
TRBV4-2	NA	TRBJ1-1	NA	TGTGCCAGCAGCCAAGCGCACAGCCCGAACACTGAAGCTTTCTTT	CASSQAHSPNTEAFF
TRBV5-1	NA	TRBJ2-5	NA	TGCGCCAGCAGCTTAGAAGGAGGGAAAGAGACCCAGTACTTC	CASSLEGGKETQYF
TRBV6-9	NA	TRBJ1-4	TRBD1	TGTGCCAGCAGTTATTCGGGGACAGGGGAGGAAAAACTGTTTTTT	CASSYSGTGEEKLFF
TRBV7-2	NA	TRBJ2-3	TRBD2	TGTGCCAGCAGCCGGACTAGCGGGAGCGCAGATACGCAGTATTTT	CASSRTSGSADTQYF
TRBV4-1	NA	TRBJ1-4	NA	TGCGCCAGCAGCCAACCACGGGATGGGGAAAAACTGTTTTTT	CASSQPRDGEKLFF
TRBV3-1/TRBV3-2	NA	TRBJ1-4	NA	TGTGCCAGCAGCCAAGTGGCAGGTCTTGAAAAACTGTTTTTT	CASSQVAGLEKLFF
TRBV6-2/TRBV6-3	NA	TRBJ1-5	NA	TGTGCCAGCAGTTACAGGCGGAATCAGCCCCAGCATTTT	CASSYRRNQPQHF
TRBV18	NA	TRBJ2-5	TRBD1	TGTGCCAGCTCACCCTTGGGACAGGAGGGGGAGACCCAGTACTTC	CASSPLGQEGETQYF
TRBV5-1	NA	TRBJ2-1	TRBD1	TGCGCCAGCAGCCCATGGACAGGGCAAGGCTCCTACAATGAGCAGTTCTTC	CASSPWTGQGSYNEQFF
TRBV6-5	NA	TRBJ2-2	TRBD1	TGTGCCAGCAGTTACTTTAGGACAGGGGGCTCCGGGGAGCTGTTTTTT	CASSYFRTGGSGELFF
TRBV5-1	once	TRBJ1-2	TRBD1	TGCGCCAGCAGCTCACAGACAGGGGGTTATGGCTACACCTTC	CASSSQTGGYGYTF
TRBV6-2/TRBV6-3	NA	TRBJ2-1	TRBD2	TGTGCCAGCAGTTTCGGGGGGGCGAATGAGCAGTTCTTC	CASSFGGANEQFF
TRBV7-3	NA	TRBJ1-1	NA	TGTGCCAGCAGCTTAGAGATGAACACTGAAGCTTTCTTT	CASSLEMNTEAFF
TRBV24-1	NA	TRBJ2-2	NA	TGTGCCACCAGTCGGGGATCGGCGAACACCGGGGAGCTGTTTTTT	CATSRGSANTGELFF
TRBV3-1/TRBV3-2	few	TRBJ1-1	NA	TGTGCCAGCAGCCAGCCACAGGGGAACACTGAAGCTTTCTTT	CASSQPQGNTEAFF
TRBV5-6	NA	TRBJ2-1	TRBD2	TGTGCCAGCAGCTTTCCGGGACTAGCCCGTCGAGGCAATGAGCAGTTCTTC	CASSFPGLARRGNEQFF
TRBV3-1/TRBV3-2	NA	TRBJ1-2	NA	TGTGCCAGCAGCCAAGAAACATTCTATGGCTACACCTTC	CASSQETFYGYTF
TRBV21-1	NA	TRBJ1-6	NA	TGTGCCAGCAGCAAAGTGGTAACGAGCTCCTATAATTCACCCCTCCACTTT	CASSKVVTSSYNSPLHF
TRBV3-1/TRBV3-2	NA	TRBJ2-5	NA	TGTGCCAGCAGCCGCGACTTGCAAGAGACCCAGTACTTC	CASSRDLQETQYF
TRBV5-8	few	TRBJ2-2	NA	TGTGCCAGCAGCCCACCGGACTGGGCGTTTCGGCCCGGGGAGCTGTTTTTT	CASSPPDWAFRPGELFF
TRBV12-3/TRBV12-4	NA	TRBJ1-5	NA	TGTGCCAGCAGTTTACAGGGCGGTCAGCCCCAGCATTTT	CASSLQGGQPQHF
TRBV3-1/TRBV3-2	NA	TRBJ2-3	NA	TGTGCCAGCAGCCAATCCCTAGTTCAAGATACGCAGTATTTT	CASSQSLVQDTQYF
TRBV7-3	NA	TRBJ2-1	TRBD1	TGTGCCAGCAGCGGACAGGGGGGGAGATTCTCCTACAATGAGCAGTTCTTC	CASSGQGGRFSYNEQFF
TRBV29-1	NA	TRBJ1-2	NA	TGCAGCGTTGAATCGGGGAACGAGTATGGCTACACCTTC	CSVESGNEYGYTF
TRBV5-5	once	TRBJ2-1	NA	TGTGCCAGCAGCTTTAGCGCGGTTAGCTCCTACAATGAGCAGTTCTTC	CASSFSAVSSYNEQFF
TRBV12-5	NA	TRBJ2-5	TRBD1	TGTGCTAGTGGCAAGACAGGGGGCGGGGAGACCCAGTACTTC	CASGKTGGGETQYF